These 10 T cell receptor beta chains came from one sample sequenced in a study of blood T cell repertoires in COVID-19. Sequencing used immunoSEQ multiplex PCR; TCRdb keeps in-frame clones, though not all of them. The table has 70,000 to 100,000 clones, 85% to 90% seen once. The material sequenced was peripheral blood. The receptors originated from a woman older than 75 with active COVID-19.

This clone appeared a few times. V usage is TRBV4-2 and J usage is TRBJ1-5, with D tentatively TRBD1 (5 bases). Germline assignment: CDR1 LGHNA and CDR2 YNFKEQ. The CDR3 loop spans 15 amino acids. Trimming pared 0 bases from V and 4 bases from J, leaving 10 bases between. CDR3 DNA: TGTGCCAGCAGCCAAGAATACAGGATAAATCAGCCCCAGCATTTT. Its translation: CASSQEYRINQPQHF.

This chain links TRBV4-2 with TRBJ1-1; D perhaps matches TRBD1 (5 bases). Germline lookup yields CDR1 LGHNA and CDR2 YNFKEQ. This CDR3 is built from 15 residues. The V end lost 0 bases, the J end lost 5 bases, and 13 bases lay between the germline ends. The CDR3 nucleotides read TGTGCCAGCAGCCAAGATTCACAGGTCCGAACTGAAGCTTTCTTT. Protein product: CASSQDSQVRTEAFF.

The chain links TRBV7-9 to TRBJ2-5, with a possible D match to TRBD1 (5 bases). Trimming pared 5 bases from V and 5 bases from J, leaving 12 bases between. The V gene's germline CDR1 is SEHNR and CDR2 FQNEAQ (reference sequence). This CDR3 comprises 13 residues. This CDR3 is CASSKQVYETQYF. CDR3 coding DNA: TGTGCCAGCAGCAAACAGGTCTACGAGACCCAGTACTTC. The whole variable domain, filled in from reference TRBV7-9 and TRBJ2-5, reads DTGVSQNPRHKITKRGQNVTFRCDPISEHNRLYWYRQTLGQGPEFLTYFQNEAQLEKSRLLSDRFSAERPKGSFSTLEIQRTEQGDSAMYLCASSKQVYETQYFGPGTRLLVL.

The J gene is TRBJ2-3, the V gene TRBV6-5; 9 bases align to TRBD2. V lost 10 bases, J lost 2 bases, and 4 bases stayed unmatched. CDR1 MNHEY and CDR2 SVGAGI come from the germline V gene. The CDR3 length is 13 residues. Written as DNA, the CDR3 is TGTGCCACCCTAGCGGGAAACACAGATACGCAGTATTTT. Translation gives CATLAGNTDTQYF.

CDR3 bases: TGCAGTGCTGGTGGTAGCGGGTGGTTAAGCTCCTACGAGCAGTACTTC. Translating gives CSAGGSGWLSSYEQYF. This chain links TRBV20-1 with TRBJ2-7; 7 bases map to TRBD2. CDR3 length equals 16 residues. Germline assignment: CDR1 DFQATT and CDR2 SNEGSKA (reference sequence). The V gene end was trimmed by 5 bases and the J gene end by 0 bases; junction bases not matched to a gene: 13.

The table lists this clone with a count of one. This chain joins TRBV28 and TRBJ2-1; 9 positions match TRBD2. After removal of 5 bases from V and 5 bases from J, the junction contained 10 bases not matched to a gene. This CDR3 is 16 amino acids long. The V gene's germline CDR1 is MDHEN and CDR2 SYDVKM. CDR3 sequence: CASSPSVLAGNNEQFF. The CDR3 DNA reads as TGTGCCAGCAGTCCCAGTGTTCTAGCGGGAAACAATGAGCAGTTCTTC.

The V call is TRBV21-1, the J call TRBJ2-7; no check of the table's D call, TRBD1, against the DNA was made. TRBV21-1 constitutes a pseudogene. This CDR3 has 15 amino acids. CDR3 bases: TGTGCCAGCAGCAACCAAAGGGACAGGAACTACGAGCAGTACTTC. Its protein is CASSNQRDRNYEQYF.

The chain links TRBV6-2 or TRBV6-3 to TRBJ1-5; D may be TRBD1 (5 bases). CDR1 and CDR2 from the germline V gene are MNHEY and SVGEGT. The germline V and J ends were trimmed by 0 bases and 3 bases, with 15 bases remaining between them. The CDR3 has 17 amino acids. CDR3 region: CASSYSMFGDFNQPQHF. CDR3 nucleotide sequence: TGTGCCAGCAGTTACTCAATGTTCGGGGACTTCAATCAGCCCCAGCATTTT.

This clone was picked up one time. The rearrangement joins TRBV28 to TRBJ2-2; no definite D call. This CDR3 is built from 15 residues. The V gene lost 3 bases and the J gene lost 5 bases, with 13 bases spanning the gap. Germline V gene data show CDR1 as MDHEN and CDR2 as SYDVKM. CDR3 in DNA: TGTGCCAGCAGTTTGACTCCCTTGGGTACCGGGGAGCTGTTTTTT. Translating it yields CASSLTPLGTGELFF.

The chain uses TRBV5-1 and TRBJ2-7, with TRBD1 as a possible D gene (6 bases). Trimming stripped 4 bases from V and 2 bases from J, with 10 bases between. This CDR3 comprises 13 residues. The V gene's germline CDR1 is SGHRS and CDR2 YFSETQ. CDR3 residues: CASSIGQPYEQYF. CDR3 DNA sequence: TGCGCCAGCAGCATCGGACAGCCCTACGAGCAGTACTTC.